This T cell receptor (beta chain) was identified in a study of T-cell reconstitution after alpha-beta-depleted transplantation in children. Study observations and caveats: There were reportedly several hundred expanded graft clones from which alpha-beta T cells came about two months after transplant. One year after transplant, T-cell counts and diversity came mostly from newly produced T cells.

This clonotype has a count of ten or more. Its antigen is unknown. Germline is not matched at one junction end, which may reflect a read error. CDR1 is SGHRS and CDR2 is YFSETQ in the germline V gene. The CDR3 runs to 14 residues. The TCRbeta library incorporated unique molecular identifiers. TCRdb independently ran MiXCR on the PCR reads; one entry per CDR3 protein. The sample holds over 150,000 distinct CDR3 sequences; 11% are singletons and the top ten take about 13%. This material consisted of PBMCs, taken before TCRalphabeta/CD19-depleted stem cell transplant. The V call is TRBV5-1, the J call TRBJ2-7; tentatively, D is TRBD1 (5 bases). The sequence was collected from a boy aged 2 to 10 with acute myeloid leukemia, due to receive a stem cell transplant. CDR3 loop: CSSSLAGRQGEQYF. The CDR3 DNA reads as TGCTCCAGCAGCTTGGCCGGCCGGCAGGGCGAGCAGTACTTC.